This T cell receptor beta chain was captured by sequencing in a study of siplizumab effects on memory and regulatory T cells. Study findings and constraints: Naive T cells were seen as more diverse than memory cells and as major alloresponse contributors.

Profiled with immunoSEQ multiplex PCR; TCRdb holds only in-frame clones, not every one. This sample has tens of thousands of clones, with 95% to 98% found just once. Worth noting for this clone: Antigen unknown.

Sequencing used naive CD8+ T cells sorted from blood. The source is a human donor in good health.

The CDR3 DNA reads TGTGCCAGCAGCCAAGATCTTCTGCTGGGCACAGATACGCAGTATTTT. Amino acid sequence: CASSQDLLLGTDTQYF. The V call is TRBV14, the J call TRBJ2-3; no firm D call. V was trimmed by 0 bases and J by 1 base, leaving 11 bases between them. This CDR3 spans 16 amino acids. The V gene's germline CDR1 is SGHDN and CDR2 FVKESK.